The TCR beta chain described here comes from a study of T cell responses to AZD1222 COVID-19 vaccine. This clone has just a few counts. As yet, its antigen is unknown. The CDR3 is made up of 15 amino acids. Deletions cut 3 bases from V and 1 base from J, with 10 bases between. The germline CDR1 and CDR2 sequences are LNHDA and SQIVND (reference sequence). Regarding the study as a whole: White British donors predominated, females outnumbered males, and clonal diversity was possibly underestimated.

Using immunoSEQ multiplex PCR, the repertoire was profiled, and TCRdb retains in-frame clones only, with some absent. Among over 55,000 clones listed, about four fifths were seen once. The chain couples TRBV19 to TRBJ2-4; D is possibly TRBD2 (7 bases). The source of this sequence is an adult who received the AZD1222 COVID-19 vaccine. The sequenced sample was peripheral blood, obtained 28 days after the second AZD1222 dose. CDR3 protein: CASSIRGAAKNIQYF. The CDR3 bases are TGTGCCAGTAGTATTCGGGGGGCGGCCAAAAACATTCAGTACTTC. The variable domain in full, completed from reference TRBV19 and TRBJ2-4, reads DGGITQSPKYLFRKEGQNVTLSCEQNLNHDAMYWYRQDPGQGLRLIYYSQIVNDFQKGDIAEGYSVSREKKESFPLTVTSAQKNPTAFYLCASSIRGAAKNIQYFGAGTRLSVL.